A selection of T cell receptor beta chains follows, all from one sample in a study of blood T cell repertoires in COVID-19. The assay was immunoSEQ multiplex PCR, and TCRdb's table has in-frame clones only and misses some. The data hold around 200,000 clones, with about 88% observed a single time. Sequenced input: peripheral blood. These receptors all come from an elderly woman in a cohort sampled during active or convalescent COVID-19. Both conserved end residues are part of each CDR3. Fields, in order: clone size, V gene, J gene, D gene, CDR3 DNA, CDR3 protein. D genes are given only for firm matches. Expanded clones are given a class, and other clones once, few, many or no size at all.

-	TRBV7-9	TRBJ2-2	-	TGTGCCAGCAGCTCGGGGGTGGCCGGGGAGCTGTTTTTT	CASSSGVAGELFF
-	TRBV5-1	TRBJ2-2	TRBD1	TGCGCCAGCAGGCCCCCGGGACAGGGACACACCGGGGAGCTGTTTTTT	CASRPPGQGHTGELFF
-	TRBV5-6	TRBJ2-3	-	TGTGCCAGCAGCTTGACCCCGGCAGATACGCAGTATTTT	CASSLTPADTQYF
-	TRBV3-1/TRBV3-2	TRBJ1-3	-	TGTGCCAGCAGCCAGCCGGGCAGGGGCTCTGGAAACACCATATATTTT	CASSQPGRGSGNTIYF
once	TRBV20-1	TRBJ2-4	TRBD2	TGCAGTGCTAGTTCGGCTAGCGGGTACTCCTTAGGGGGCAAAAACATTCAGTACTTC	CSASSASGYSLGGKNIQYF
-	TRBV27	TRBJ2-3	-	TGTGCCAGCAGTACGATCCGACTAGTGGCGAGCACAGATACGCAGTATTTT	CASSTIRLVASTDTQYF
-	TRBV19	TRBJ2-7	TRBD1	TGTGCCAGTAGTAAAGGGACAGGTTCCTACGAGCAGTACTTC	CASSKGTGSYEQYF
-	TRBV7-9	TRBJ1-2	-	TGTGCCAGCAGCTTAAGCGGGATCTATGGCTACACCTTC	CASSLSGIYGYTF
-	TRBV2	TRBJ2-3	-	TGTGCCAGCATAAGGGCGGGCGGGGATACGCAGTATTTT	CASIRAGGDTQYF
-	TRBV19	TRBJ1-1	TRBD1	TGTGCCAGTAGTCTCGGGACAGAAAAGAACACTGAAGCTTTCTTT	CASSLGTEKNTEAFF
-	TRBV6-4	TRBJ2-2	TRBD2	TGTGCCAGCAGTGACAGGGTGCGGGAGGGGCTGTTTTTT	CASSDRVREGLFF
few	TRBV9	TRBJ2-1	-	TGTGCCAGCAGCCAGCTGTGGAGCTCCTACAATGAGCAGTTCTTC	CASSQLWSSYNEQFF
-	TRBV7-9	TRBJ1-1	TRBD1	TGTGCCAGCAGCGTAGCGAGGGGGCGAGCTTTCTTT	CASSVARGRAFF
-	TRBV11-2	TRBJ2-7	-	TGTGCCAGCAGCTTAGATGCGGCGACCTACGAGCAGTACTTC	CASSLDAATYEQYF